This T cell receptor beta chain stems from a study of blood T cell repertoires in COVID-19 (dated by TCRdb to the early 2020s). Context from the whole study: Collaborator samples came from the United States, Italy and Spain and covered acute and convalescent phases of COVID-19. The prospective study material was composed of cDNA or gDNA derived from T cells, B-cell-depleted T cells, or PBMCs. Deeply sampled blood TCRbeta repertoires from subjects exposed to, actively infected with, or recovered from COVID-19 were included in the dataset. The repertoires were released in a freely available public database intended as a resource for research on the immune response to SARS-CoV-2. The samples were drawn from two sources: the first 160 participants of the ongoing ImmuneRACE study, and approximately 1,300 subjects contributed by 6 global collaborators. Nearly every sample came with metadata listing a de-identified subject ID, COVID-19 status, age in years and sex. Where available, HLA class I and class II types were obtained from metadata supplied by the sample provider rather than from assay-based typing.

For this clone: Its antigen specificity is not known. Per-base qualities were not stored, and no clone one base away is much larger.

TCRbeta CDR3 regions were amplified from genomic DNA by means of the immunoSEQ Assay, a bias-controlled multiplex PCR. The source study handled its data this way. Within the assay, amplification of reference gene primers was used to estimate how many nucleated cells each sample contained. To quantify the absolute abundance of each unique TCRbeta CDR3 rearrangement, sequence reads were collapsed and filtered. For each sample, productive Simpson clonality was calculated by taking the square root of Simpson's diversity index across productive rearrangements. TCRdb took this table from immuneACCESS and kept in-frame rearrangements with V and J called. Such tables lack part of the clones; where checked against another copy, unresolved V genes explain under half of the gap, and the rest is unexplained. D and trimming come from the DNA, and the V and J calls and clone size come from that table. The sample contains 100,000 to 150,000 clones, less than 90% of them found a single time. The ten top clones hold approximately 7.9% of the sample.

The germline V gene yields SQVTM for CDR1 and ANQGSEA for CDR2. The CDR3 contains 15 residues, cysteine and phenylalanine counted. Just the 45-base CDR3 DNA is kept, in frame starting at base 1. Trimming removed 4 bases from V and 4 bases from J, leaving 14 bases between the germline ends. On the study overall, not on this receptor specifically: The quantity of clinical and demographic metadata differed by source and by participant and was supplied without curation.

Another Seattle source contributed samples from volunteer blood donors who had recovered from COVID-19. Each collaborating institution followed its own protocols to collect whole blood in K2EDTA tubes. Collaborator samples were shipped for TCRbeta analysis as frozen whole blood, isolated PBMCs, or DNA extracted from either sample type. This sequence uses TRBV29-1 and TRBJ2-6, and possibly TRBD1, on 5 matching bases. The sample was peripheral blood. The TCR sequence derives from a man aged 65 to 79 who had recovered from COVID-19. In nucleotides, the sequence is TGCAGCGTTGGTGGGGCCTTCAACGGGGCCAACGTCCTGACTTTC. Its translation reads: CSVGGAFNGANVLTF.